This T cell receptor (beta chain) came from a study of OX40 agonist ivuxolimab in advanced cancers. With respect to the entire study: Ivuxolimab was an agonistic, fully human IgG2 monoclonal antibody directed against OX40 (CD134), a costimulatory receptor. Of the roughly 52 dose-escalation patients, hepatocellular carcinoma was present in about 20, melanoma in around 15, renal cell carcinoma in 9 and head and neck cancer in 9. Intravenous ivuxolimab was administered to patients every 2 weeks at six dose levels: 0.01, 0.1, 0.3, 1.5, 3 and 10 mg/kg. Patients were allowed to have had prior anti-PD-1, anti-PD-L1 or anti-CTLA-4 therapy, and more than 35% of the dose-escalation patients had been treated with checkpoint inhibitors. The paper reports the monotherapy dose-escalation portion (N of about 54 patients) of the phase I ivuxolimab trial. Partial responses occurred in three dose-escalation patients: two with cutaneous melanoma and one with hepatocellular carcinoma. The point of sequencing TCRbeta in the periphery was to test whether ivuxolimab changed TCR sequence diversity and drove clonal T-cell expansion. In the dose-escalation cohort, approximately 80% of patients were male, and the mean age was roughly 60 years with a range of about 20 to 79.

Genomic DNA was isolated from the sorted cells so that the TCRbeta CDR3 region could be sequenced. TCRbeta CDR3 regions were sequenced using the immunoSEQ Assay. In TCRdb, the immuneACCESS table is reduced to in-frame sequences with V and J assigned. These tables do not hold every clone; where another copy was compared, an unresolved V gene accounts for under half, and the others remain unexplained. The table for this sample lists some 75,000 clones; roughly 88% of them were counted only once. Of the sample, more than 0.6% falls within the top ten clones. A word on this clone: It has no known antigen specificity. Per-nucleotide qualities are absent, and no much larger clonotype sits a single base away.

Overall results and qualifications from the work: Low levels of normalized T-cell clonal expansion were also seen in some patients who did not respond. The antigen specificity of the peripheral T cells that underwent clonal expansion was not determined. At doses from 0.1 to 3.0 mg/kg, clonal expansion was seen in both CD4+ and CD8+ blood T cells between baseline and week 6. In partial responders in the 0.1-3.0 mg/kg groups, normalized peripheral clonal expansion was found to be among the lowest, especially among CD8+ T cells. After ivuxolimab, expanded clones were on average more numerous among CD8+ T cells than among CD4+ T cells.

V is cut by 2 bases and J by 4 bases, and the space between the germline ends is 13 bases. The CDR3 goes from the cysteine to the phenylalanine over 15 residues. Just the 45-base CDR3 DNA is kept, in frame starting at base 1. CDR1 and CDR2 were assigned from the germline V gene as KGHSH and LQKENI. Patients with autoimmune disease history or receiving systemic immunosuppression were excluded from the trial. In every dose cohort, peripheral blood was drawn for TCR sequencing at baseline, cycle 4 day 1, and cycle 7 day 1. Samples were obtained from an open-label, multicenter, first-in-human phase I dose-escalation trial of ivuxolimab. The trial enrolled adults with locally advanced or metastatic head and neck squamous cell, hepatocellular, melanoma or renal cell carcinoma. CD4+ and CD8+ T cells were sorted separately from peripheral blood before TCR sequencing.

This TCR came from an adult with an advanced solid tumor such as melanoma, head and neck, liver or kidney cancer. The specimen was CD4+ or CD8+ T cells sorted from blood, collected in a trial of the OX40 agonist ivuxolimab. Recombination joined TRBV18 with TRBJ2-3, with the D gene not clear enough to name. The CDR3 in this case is CASSPATNRADTQYF. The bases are TGTGCCAGCTCACCAGCGACGAACCGGGCAGATACGCAGTATTTT.